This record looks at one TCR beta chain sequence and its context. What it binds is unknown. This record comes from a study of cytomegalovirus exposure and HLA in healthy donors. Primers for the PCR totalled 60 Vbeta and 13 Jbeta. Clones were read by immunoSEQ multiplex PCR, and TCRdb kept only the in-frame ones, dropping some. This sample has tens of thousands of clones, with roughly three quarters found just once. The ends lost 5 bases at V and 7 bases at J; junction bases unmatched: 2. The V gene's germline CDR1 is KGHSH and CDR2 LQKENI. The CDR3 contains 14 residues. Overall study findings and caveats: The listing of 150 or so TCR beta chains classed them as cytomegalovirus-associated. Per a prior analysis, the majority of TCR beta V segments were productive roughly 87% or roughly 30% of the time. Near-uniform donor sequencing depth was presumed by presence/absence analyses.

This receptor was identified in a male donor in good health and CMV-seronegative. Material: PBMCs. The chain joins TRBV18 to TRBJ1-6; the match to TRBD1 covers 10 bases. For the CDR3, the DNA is TGTGCCAGCTCATCGGACAGGGGGAATTCACCCCTCCACTTT. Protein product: CASSSDRGNSPLHF.